The next 8 T cell receptor beta chains were all read from a single sample in a study of monozygotic twins with inflammatory bowel disease. From its re-call of the 5' RACE reads, TCRdb lists each CDR3 protein once, without DNA. The sample includes around 380,000 distinct CDR3 sequences. The sequencing sample was made of blood. Receptor source: a human donor with ulcerative colitis or Crohn's disease, or a healthy co-twin of an affected twin (not recorded which).

The chain couples TRBV14 to TRBJ1-1. The CDR3 is 13 amino acids. Germline V lookup: CDR1 SGHDN, CDR2 FVKESK. This CDR3 reads CASSQGVGIQAFF.

The rearrangement links TRBV12-3 or TRBV12-4 to TRBJ1-1; TCRdb's D gene call, TRBD1, goes unchecked for lack of DNA. The CDR3 is 17 amino acids. The CDR3: CASSPPPPGQPNTEAFF.

The gene calls are TRBV19 and TRBJ2-7; TCRdb proposes TRBD1, but this gene call is untestable without DNA. The CDR3 extends over 13 amino acids. Germline CDR1 LNHDA, CDR2 SQIVND (reference sequence). CDR3 loop: CASSLRSGAEQYF.

This chain connects TRBV19 to TRBJ2-5; TCRdb's D gene call, TRBD1, goes unchecked for lack of DNA. The CDR3 has 14 amino acids. In germline, CDR1 is LNHDA, CDR2 SQIVND (reference sequence). CDR3 loop: CASSDDRAQETQYF.

The chain employs TRBV6-5 and TRBJ1-6. This CDR3 spans 17 amino acids. Per germline, CDR1 MNHEY and CDR2 SVGAGI. The CDR3 loop is CASSYSPVGGRNSPLHF.

V usage is TRBV9 and J usage is TRBJ1-1; the TCRdb D gene call, TRBD1, has no DNA to confirm it. The CDR3 has 17 residues. From germline, CDR1 is SGDLS and CDR2 YYNGEE. The CDR3 here is CASSPGQGGQGGTEAFF.

The V and J genes are TRBV6-2 or TRBV6-3 and TRBJ2-2; TCRdb picks TRBD1, but there is no DNA to check that call. The CDR3 runs 14 residues. The germline V gene has CDR1 MNHEY and CDR2 SVGEGT. CDR3 residues: CASSPPRGNGELFF.

The chain recombines TRBV5-1 with TRBJ2-5; TCRdb indicates TRBD2, and absent DNA this call remains unverified. Germline V gives CDR1 SGHRS, CDR2 YFSETQ. This CDR3 has 17 residues. CDR3 sequence: CASSFHSTSGVQETQYF.